The 3 T cell receptor beta chains in this list originate from one sample, sequenced in a study of blood T cell repertoires in COVID-19. Profiling relied on immunoSEQ multiplex PCR, and the TCRdb table lists in-frame clones only, not all of them. The sample consists of some 21,000 clones, approximately 81% of them appearing once. Sequenced material: peripheral blood. Source of these receptors: a human donor with active COVID-19. The donor label of this sample is uncertain.

The chain combines TRBV28 with TRBJ1-4; 7 bases agree with TRBD1. Germline-derived CDR1 and CDR2 are MDHEN and SYDVKM. The CDR3 has 15 amino acids. V was clipped by 3 bases and J by 5 bases; unmatched bases: 6. The CDR3 sequence is CASSLPGQANEKLFF. CDR3 in DNA: TGTGCCAGCAGTTTGCCCGGACAGGCCAATGAAAAACTGTTTTTT.

The chain is built from TRBV5-4 and TRBJ2-3, with D possibly matching TRBD2 (5 bases). Deletions cut 4 bases from V and 0 bases from J, with 12 bases between. The CDR3 totals 15 residues. CDR1 SGHNT and CDR2 YYREEE come from the germline V gene (reference sequence). The CDR3 bases are TGTGCCAGCAGCCAGAAAGGGAGTAGCACAGATACGCAGTATTTT. It is translated as CASSQKGSSTDTQYF.

This chain connects TRBV29-1 to TRBJ2-3, with D perhaps TRBD1 (5 bases). The CDR3 runs to 14 residues. V was cut by 1 base and J by 4 bases, with 12 bases left in between. In germline, CDR1 is SQVTM, CDR2 ANQGSEA. The CDR3 sequence is CSVEGQGSPDTQYF. The CDR3 bases are TGCAGCGTTGAAGGGCAGGGTTCCCCAGATACGCAGTATTTT.